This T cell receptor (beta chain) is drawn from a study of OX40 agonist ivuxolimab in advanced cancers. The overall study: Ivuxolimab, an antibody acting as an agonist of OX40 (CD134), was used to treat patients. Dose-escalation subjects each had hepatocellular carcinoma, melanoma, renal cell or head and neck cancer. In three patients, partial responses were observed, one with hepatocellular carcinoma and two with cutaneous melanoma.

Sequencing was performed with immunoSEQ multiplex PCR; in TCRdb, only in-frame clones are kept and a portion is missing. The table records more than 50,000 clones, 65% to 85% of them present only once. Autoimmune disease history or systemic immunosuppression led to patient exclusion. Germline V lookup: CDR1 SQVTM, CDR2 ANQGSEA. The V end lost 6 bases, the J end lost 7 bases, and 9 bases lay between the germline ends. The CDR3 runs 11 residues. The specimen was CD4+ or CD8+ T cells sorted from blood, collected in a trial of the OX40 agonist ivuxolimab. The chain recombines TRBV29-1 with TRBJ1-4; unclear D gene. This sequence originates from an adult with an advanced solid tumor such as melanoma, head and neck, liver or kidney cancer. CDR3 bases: TGCAGCGTCGGCGGTGGTGAAAAACTGTTTTTT. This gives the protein CSVGGGEKLFF. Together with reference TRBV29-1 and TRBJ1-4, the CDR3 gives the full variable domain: SAVISQKPSRDICQRGTSLTIQCQVDSQVTMMFWYRQQPGQSLTLIATANQGSEATYESGFVIDKFPISRPNLTFSTLTVSNMSPEDSSIYLCSVGGGEKLFFGSGTQLSVL.